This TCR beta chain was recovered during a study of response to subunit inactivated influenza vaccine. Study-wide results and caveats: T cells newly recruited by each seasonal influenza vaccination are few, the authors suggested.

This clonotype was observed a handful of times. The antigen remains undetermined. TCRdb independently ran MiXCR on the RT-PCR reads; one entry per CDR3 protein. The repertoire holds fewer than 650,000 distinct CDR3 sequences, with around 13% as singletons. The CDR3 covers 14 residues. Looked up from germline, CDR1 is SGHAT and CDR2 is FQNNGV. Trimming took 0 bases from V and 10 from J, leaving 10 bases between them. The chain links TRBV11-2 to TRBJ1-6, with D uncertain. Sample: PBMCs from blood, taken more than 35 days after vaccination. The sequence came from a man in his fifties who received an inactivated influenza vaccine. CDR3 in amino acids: CASSLDLVGSPLHF. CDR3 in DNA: TGTGCCAGCAGCTTAGATCTTGTAGGATCACCCCTCCACTTT.